Listed here is a single T cell receptor (beta chain). The V segment lost 10 bases and the J segment 0 bases; nucleotides outside the gene matches: 3. Germline assignment: CDR1 ENHRY and CDR2 SYGVKD. CDR3 length: 13 amino acids. This entry comes from a study of T cell responses to AZD1222 COVID-19 vaccine. Repertoires were generated with immunoSEQ multiplex PCR, while TCRdb's copy carries only in-frame clones and drops some. The profile shows roughly 120,000 clones, 89% of them singletons. The source was peripheral blood, collected on day 0 of AZD1222 vaccination. The gene calls are TRBV10-3 and TRBJ1-1; TRBD1 agrees at 9 bases. The TCR sequence derives from an adult in good health. Written as DNA, the CDR3 is TGTGCCAGTAGACAGGGGGTGAACACTGAAGCTTTCTTT. It specifies CASRQGVNTEAFF.